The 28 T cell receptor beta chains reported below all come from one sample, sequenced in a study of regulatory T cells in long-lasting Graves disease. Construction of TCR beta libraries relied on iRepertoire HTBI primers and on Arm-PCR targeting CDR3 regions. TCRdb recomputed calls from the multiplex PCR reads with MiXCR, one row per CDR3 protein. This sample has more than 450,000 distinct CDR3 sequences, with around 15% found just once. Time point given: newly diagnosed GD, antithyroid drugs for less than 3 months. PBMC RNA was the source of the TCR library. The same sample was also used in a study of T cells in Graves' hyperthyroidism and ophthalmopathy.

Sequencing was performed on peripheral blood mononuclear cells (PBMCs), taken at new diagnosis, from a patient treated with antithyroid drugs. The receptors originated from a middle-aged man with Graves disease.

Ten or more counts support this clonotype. The CDR3 loop is CASSPGQGASDTQYF. The CDR3 nucleotides are TGTGCCAGCAGCCCAGGACAGGGGGCGTCAGATACGCAGTATTTT. This chain joins TRBV7-8 and TRBJ2-3; 11 bases align to TRBD1. V trimming: 5 bases; J trimming: 4 bases; junction bases outside the gene matches: 5. Germline values: CDR1 SGHVS, CDR2 FQNEAQ. The CDR3 consists of 15 residues. Using reference TRBV7-8 and TRBJ2-3 for the parts outside the CDR3, the full variable domain is GAGVSQSPRYKVAKRGQDVALRCDPISGHVSLFWYQQALGQGPEFLTYFQNEAQLDKSGLPSDRFFAERPEGSVSTLKIQRTQQEDSAVYLCASSPGQGASDTQYFGPGTRLTVL.

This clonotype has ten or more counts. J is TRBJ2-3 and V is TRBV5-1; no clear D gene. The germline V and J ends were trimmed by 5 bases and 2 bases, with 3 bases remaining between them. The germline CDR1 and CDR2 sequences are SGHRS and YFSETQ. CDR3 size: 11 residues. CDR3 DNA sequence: TGCGCCAGCAGATACACAGATACGCAGTATTTT. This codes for CASRYTDTQYF. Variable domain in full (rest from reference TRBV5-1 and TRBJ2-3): KAGVTQTPRYLIKTRGQQVTLSCSPISGHRSVSWYQQTPGQGLQFLFEYFSETQRNKGNFPGRFSGRQFSNSRSEMNVSTLELGDSALYLCASRYTDTQYFGPGTRLTVL.

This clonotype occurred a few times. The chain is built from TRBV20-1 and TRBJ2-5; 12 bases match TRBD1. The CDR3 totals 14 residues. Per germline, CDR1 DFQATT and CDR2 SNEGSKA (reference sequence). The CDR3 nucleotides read TGCAGCGCCACGGGACAGGGGGCGTATGAGACCCAGTACTTC. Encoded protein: CSATGQGAYETQYF.

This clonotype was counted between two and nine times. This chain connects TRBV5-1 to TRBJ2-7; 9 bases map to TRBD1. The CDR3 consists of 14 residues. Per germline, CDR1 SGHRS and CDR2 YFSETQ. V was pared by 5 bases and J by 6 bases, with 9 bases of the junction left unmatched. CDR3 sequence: CASSSAGQGGEQYF. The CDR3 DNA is TGCGCCAGCAGTTCGGCGGGACAGGGCGGCGAGCAGTACTTC.

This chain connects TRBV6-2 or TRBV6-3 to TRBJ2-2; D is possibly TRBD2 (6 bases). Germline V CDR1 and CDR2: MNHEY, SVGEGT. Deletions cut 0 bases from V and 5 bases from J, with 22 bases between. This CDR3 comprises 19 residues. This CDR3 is CASSYSSALTGVGTGELFF. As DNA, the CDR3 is TGTGCCAGCAGTTACTCCTCGGCTTTGACGGGAGTGGGAACCGGGGAGCTGTTTTTT.

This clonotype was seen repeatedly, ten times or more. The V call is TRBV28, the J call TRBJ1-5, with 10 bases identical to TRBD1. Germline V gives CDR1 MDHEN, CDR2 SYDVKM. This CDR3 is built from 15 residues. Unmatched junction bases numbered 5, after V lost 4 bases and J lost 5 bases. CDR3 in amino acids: CASSSDRGLYQPQHF. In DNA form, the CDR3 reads TGTGCCAGCAGTTCTGACAGGGGGCTTTATCAGCCCCAGCATTTT.

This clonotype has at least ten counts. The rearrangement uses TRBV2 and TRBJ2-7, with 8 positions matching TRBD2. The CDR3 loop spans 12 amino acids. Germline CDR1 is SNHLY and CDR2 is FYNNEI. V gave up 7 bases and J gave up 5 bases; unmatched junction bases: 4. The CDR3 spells CASKRERDEQYF. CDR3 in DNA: TGTGCCAGCAAGCGGGAGCGCGACGAGCAGTACTTC.

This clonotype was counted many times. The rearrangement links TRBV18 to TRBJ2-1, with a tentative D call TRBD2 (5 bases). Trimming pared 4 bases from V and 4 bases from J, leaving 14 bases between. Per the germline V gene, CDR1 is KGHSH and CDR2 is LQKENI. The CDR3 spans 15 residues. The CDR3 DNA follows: TGTGCCAGCTCACAGATGAAAGCGGATTACAATGAGCAGTTCTTC. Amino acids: CASSQMKADYNEQFF.

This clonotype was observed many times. CDR3 protein: CASSYGVRETQYF. The CDR3 DNA reads TGTGCCAGCAGTTATGGTGTGAGGGAGACCCAGTACTTC. The V gene is TRBV6-5, the J gene TRBJ2-5; the D is unclear. Germline values: CDR1 MNHEY, CDR2 SVGAGI. This CDR3 is built from 13 residues. Deletions cut 3 bases from V and 5 bases from J, with 10 bases between.

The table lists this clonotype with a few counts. The CDR3: CASSVLVGNTEAFF. For the CDR3, the DNA is TGTGCCAGCAGCGTATTAGTGGGGAACACTGAAGCTTTCTTT. The V and J genes are TRBV7-8 and TRBJ1-1; D call uncertain. The CDR3 sequence is 14 residues long. V was cut by 5 bases and J by 1 base, with 11 bases left in between. CDR1 and CDR2 from the germline V gene are SGHVS and FQNEAQ.

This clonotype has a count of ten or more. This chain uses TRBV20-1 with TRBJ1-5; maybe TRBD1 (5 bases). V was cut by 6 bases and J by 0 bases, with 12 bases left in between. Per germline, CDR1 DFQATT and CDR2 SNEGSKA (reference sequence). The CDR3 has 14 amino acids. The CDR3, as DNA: TGCAGTGCCTACGGGACGGATAGCAATCAGCCCCAGCATTTT. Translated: CSAYGTDSNQPQHF.

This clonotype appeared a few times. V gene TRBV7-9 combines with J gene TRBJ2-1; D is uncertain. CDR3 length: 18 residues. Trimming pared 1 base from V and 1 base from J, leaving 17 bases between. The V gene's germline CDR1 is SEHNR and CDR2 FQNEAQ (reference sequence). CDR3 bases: TGTGCCAGCAGCTTAGTCGGAAGGTTAAGTAGGTCCTACAATGAGCAGTTCTTC. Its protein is CASSLVGRLSRSYNEQFF.

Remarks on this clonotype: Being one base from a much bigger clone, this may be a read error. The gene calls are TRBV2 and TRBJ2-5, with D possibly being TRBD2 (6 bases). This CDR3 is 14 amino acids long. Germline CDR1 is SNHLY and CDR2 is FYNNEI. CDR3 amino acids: CASSENGGRETRYF. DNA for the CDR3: TGTGCCAGCAGTGAAAATGGAGGGAGAGAGACCCGGTACTTC.

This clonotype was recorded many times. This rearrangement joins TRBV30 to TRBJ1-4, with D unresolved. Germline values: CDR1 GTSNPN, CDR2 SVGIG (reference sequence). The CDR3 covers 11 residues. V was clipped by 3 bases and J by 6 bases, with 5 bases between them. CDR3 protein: CAWRSDEKLFF. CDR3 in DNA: TGTGCCTGGAGGTCCGATGAAAAACTGTTTTTT.

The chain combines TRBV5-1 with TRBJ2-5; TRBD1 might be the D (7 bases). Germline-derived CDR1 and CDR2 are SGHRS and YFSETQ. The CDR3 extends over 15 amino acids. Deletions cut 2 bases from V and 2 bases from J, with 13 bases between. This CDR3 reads CASSFGGTVQETQYF. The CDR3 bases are TGCGCCAGCAGCTTTGGGGGGACAGTACAAGAGACCCAGTACTTC. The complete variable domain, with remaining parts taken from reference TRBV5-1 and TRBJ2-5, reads KAGVTQTPRYLIKTRGQQVTLSCSPISGHRSVSWYQQTPGQGLQFLFEYFSETQRNKGNFPGRFSGRQFSNSRSEMNVSTLELGDSALYLCASSFGGTVQETQYFGPGTRLLVL.

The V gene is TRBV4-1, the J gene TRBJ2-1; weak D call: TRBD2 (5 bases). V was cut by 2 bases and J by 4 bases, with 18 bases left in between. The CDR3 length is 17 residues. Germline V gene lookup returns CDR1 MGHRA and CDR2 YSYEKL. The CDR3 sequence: CASSQKASAAGYNEQFF. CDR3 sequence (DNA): TGCGCCAGCAGCCAAAAGGCCTCGGCGGCGGGTTACAATGAGCAGTTCTTC.

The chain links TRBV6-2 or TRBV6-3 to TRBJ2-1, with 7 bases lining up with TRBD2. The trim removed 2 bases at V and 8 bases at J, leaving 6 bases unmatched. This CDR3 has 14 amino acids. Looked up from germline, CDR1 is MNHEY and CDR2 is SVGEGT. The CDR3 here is CASSYLPSGDEQFF. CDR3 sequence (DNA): TGTGCCAGCAGTTACCTGCCTAGCGGCGATGAGCAGTTCTTC.

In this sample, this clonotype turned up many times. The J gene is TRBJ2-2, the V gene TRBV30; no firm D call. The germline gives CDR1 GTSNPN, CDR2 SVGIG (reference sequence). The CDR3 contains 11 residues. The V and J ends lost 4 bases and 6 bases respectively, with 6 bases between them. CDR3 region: CAWIQAGELFF. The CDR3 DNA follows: TGTGCCTGGATCCAAGCCGGGGAGCTGTTTTTT.

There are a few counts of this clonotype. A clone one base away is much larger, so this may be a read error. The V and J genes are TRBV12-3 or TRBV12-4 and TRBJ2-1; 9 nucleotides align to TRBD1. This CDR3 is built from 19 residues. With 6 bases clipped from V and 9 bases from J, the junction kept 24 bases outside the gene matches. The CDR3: CASRRDRVTVGPAQGEQFF. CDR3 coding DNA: TGTGCCAGCAGGAGGGACAGGGTCACGGTCGGGCCCGCTCAAGGTGAGCAGTTCTTC.

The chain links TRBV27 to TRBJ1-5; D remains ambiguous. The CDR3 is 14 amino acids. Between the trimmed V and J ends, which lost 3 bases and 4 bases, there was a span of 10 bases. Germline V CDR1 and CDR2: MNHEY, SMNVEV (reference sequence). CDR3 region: CASSFRAVNQPQHF. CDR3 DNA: TGTGCCAGCAGTTTTAGGGCGGTGAATCAGCCCCAGCATTTT.

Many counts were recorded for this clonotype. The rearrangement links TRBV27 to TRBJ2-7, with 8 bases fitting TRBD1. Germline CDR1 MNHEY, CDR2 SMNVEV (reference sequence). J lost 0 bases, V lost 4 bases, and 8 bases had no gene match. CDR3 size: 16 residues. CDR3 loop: CASSSRQGFSSYEQYF. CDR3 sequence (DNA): TGTGCCAGCAGTTCCCGACAGGGGTTTAGCTCCTACGAGCAGTACTTC.

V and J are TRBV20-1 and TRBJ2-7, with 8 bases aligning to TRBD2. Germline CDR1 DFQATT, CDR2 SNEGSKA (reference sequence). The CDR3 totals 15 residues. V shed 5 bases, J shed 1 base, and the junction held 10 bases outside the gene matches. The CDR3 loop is CSADSGTSGSYEQYF. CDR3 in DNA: TGCAGTGCTGATTCCGGCACTAGCGGATCCTACGAGCAGTACTTC.

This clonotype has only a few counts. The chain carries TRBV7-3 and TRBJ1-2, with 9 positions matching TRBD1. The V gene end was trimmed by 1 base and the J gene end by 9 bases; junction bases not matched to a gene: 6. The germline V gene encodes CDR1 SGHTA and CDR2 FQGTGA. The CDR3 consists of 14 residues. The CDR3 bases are TGTGCCAGCAGCTTAAGGGGACAGGGTCAGAGCTACACCTTC. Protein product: CASSLRGQGQSYTF.

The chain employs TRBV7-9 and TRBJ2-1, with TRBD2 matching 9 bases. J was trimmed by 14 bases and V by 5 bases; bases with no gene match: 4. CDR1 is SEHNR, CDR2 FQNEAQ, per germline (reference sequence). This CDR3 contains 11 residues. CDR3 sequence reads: CASSRSGSKFF. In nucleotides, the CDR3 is TGTGCCAGCAGCCGTAGCGGGAGTAAGTTCTTC.

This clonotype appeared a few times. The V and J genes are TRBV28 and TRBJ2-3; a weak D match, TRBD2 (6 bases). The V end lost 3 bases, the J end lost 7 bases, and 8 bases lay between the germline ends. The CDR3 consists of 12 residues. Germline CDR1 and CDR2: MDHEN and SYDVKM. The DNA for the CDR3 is TGTGCCAGCAGTTTGGGGGGACATACGCAGTATTTT. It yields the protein CASSLGGHTQYF.

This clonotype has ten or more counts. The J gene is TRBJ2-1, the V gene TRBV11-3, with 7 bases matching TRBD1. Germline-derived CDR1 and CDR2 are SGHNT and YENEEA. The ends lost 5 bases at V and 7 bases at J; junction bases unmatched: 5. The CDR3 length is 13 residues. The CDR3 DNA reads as TGTGCCAGCAGCACTTACAGGGGAAATGAGCAGTTCTTC. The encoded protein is CASSTYRGNEQFF. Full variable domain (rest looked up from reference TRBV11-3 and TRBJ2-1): EAGVVQSPRYKIIEKKQPVAFWCNPISGHNTLYWYLQNLGQGPELLIRYENEEAVDDSQLPKDRFSAERLKGVDSTLKIQPAELGDSAVYLCASSTYRGNEQFFGPGTRLTVL.

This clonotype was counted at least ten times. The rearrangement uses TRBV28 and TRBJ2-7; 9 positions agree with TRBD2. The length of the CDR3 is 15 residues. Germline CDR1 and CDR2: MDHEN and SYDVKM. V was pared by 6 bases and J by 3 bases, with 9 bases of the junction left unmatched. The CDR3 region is CASSPSSGTHYEQYF. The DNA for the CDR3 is TGTGCCAGCAGCCCCTCTAGCGGGACCCACTACGAGCAGTACTTC.

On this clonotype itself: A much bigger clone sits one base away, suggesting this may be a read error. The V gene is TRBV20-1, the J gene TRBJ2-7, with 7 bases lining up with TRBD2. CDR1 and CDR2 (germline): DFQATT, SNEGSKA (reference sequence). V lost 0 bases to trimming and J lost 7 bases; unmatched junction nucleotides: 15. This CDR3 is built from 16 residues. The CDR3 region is CSARDEAGDSYNEQYF. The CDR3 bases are TGCAGTGCTAGAGATGAGGCGGGAGATAGCTACAATGAGCAGTACTTC.